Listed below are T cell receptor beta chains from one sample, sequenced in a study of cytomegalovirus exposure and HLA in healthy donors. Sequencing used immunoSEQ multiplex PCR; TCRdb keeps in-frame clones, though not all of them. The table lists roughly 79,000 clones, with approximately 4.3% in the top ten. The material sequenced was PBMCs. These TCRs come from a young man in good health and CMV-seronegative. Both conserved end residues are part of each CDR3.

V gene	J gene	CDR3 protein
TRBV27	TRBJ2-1	CASSKPGFNEQFF
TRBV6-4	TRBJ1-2	CASSLTGAYGYTF
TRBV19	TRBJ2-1	CASSMDRGDEQFF
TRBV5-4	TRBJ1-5	CASSLQDSNQPQHF
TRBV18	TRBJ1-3	CASSPQTTVNTIYF
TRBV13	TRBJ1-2	CASSSGTGGNYGYTF
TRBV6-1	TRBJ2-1	CASSADGTFYNEQFF
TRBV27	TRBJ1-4	CASRSQGAGEKLFF
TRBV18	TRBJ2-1	CASSPGQVLYNEQFF
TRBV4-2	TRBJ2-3	CASSQSPTSSGDTQYF
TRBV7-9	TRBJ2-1	CASSPPSGRCIF
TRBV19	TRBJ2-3	CASSTRDSTDTQYF
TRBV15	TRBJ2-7	CATSSIAYEQYF
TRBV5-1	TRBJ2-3	CASSLWGTGDTQYF
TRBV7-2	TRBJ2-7	CASSLEGAPSYEQYF
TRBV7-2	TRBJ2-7	CASSLMGGPNEQYF
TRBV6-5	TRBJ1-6	CASSYSMVREGSPLHF
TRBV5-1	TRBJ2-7	CASSLEGGEQYF
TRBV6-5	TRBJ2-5	CASSSWRRETQYF
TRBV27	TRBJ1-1	CASSWDRGGTEAFF
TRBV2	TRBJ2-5	CASSERLGTEKETQYF
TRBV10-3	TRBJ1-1	CASYTGGDAEAFF
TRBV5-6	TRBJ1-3	CASSLDPGWVGNTIYF
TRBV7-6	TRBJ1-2	CASSRSATGDYGYTF
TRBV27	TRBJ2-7	CASSQDRGLYEQYF
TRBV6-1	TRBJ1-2	CASSETGRYGYTF
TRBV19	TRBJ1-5	CASSRTAYSNQPQHF
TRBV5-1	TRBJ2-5	CASSPGNQETQYF
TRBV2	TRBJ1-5	CASSAAQGGQPQHF
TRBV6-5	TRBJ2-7	CASSLLGGYYEQYF
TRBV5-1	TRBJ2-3	CASGTSGTQYF
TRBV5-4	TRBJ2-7	CASSFSGRASEQYF
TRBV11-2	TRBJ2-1	CASSLVNEQFF
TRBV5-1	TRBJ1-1	CASSSRQVGDTEAFF
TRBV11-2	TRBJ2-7	CASSSIRRYGEQYF
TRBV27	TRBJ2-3	CASSLGQGTDTQYF
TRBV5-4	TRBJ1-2	CASSIRTGAYGYTF
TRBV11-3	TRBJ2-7	CASSLVRSSGQGAYEQYF
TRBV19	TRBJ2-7	CASSTPSGGSRDEQYF
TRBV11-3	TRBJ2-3	CASRSRGTDTQYF
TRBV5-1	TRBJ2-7	CASSLTRTSGNYEQYF
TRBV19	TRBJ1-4	CASSDREDEKLFF
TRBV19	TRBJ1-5	CASRAGDQPQHF
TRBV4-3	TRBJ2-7	CASSQDRTGGYEQYF
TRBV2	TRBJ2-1	CASRAGGDEQFF
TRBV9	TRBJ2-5	CASSRGTGGFQETQYF
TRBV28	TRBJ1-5	CASRTGTGYQPQHF
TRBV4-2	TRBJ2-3	CASSQDPSGRRTDTQYF
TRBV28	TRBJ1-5	CASSLTGSNQPQHF